This TCR beta chain was obtained from a study of CD8 T cells in Susac syndrome. Negative isolation yielded the CD8+ and CD4+ T cells, while FACS enriched the TEMRA cells. When the RNA was reverse transcribed, random hexamers were used with an input of about 0.5 to 1 ug. TCRdb re-called the immunoSEQ multiplex PCR reads through MiXCR, storing one row per CDR3 protein. Here the sample spans roughly 130,000 distinct CDR3 sequences, about 95% being singletons. This CDR3 comprises 15 residues. V was cut by 2 bases and J by 5 bases, with 16 bases left in between. Germline CDR1 is SGHRS and CDR2 is YFSETQ. The rearrangement uses TRBV5-1 and TRBJ1-2; a possible D gene is TRBD1 (5 bases). Sequencing was done on a sample of CD4+ T cells from PBMCs. The source is a human donor in good health. The CDR3 nucleotides read TGCGCCAGCAGCTTAGTTGGTGGACAAGAATATGGCTACACCTTC. Translated, it gives CASSLVGGQEYGYTF.